Listed here are 17 T cell receptor beta chains from one sample, sequenced in a study of cytomegalovirus exposure and HLA in healthy donors. Vbeta (60) and Jbeta (13) primers were used in the PCR. Repertoires were generated with immunoSEQ multiplex PCR, while TCRdb's copy carries only in-frame clones and drops some. The sample shows 90,000 to 100,000 clones, about 80% of them seen only once. Sequencing was performed on PBMCs. Source of these receptors: a man aged 35 to 55 in good health and CMV-seronegative.

J is TRBJ2-3 and V is TRBV29-1; tentatively, D is TRBD2 (5 bases). The germline V gene encodes CDR1 SQVTM and CDR2 ANQGSEA. Trimming cost V 6 bases and J 9 bases, with 16 bases left between them. The length of the CDR3 is 12 residues. CDR3 amino acids: CSVGRGDGTQYF. The CDR3 nucleotides read TGCAGCGTGGGCCGGGGAGATGGCACGCAGTATTTT.

The chain has TRBV4-3 and TRBJ2-2; perhaps TRBD2 as D (7 bases). The CDR3 is 17 amino acids. The germline V gene encodes CDR1 LGHNA and CDR2 YSLEER. V was trimmed by 0 bases and J by 4 bases, leaving 15 bases between them. CDR3 sequence reads: CASSQDGAGAGTGELFF. The CDR3, as DNA: TGCGCCAGCAGCCAAGATGGGGCGGGGGCGGGCACCGGGGAGCTGTTTTTT.

DNA for the CDR3: TGTGCCAGCAGTGGGGGGAATTCACCCCTCCACTTT. This gives the protein CASSGGNSPLHF. The V and J genes are TRBV6-5 and TRBJ1-6; D possibly corresponds to TRBD1 (5 bases). The germline V gene encodes CDR1 MNHEY and CDR2 SVGAGI. This CDR3 contains 12 residues. V was cut by 5 bases and J by 7 bases, with 6 bases left in between.

J is TRBJ1-5 and V is TRBV19; D might be TRBD1 (5 bases). This CDR3 has 15 residues. Germline V lookup: CDR1 LNHDA, CDR2 SQIVND (reference sequence). Trimming shortened V by 1 base and J by 11 bases, and 18 bases separated the two germline ends. CDR3 sequence (DNA): TGTGCCAGTAGTATAGGCCAGCAGCCCAGGGAGGCCCAGCATTTT. Translated, it gives CASSIGQQPREAQHF.

The chain is built from TRBV5-1 and TRBJ2-7, with 9 bases aligning to TRBD2. Germline values: CDR1 SGHRS, CDR2 YFSETQ. The V and J ends lost 4 bases and 7 bases, in that order; junction bases with no gene match: 12. The CDR3 covers 15 residues. The CDR3 protein is CASSPNRAGGGEQYF. The CDR3 nucleotides are TGCGCCAGCAGCCCGAATCGGGCGGGAGGGGGGGAGCAGTACTTC.

V is TRBV4-1 and J is TRBJ2-1; TRBD2 agrees at 14 bases. The CDR3 contains 16 residues. Germline trimming cut 1 base from V and 9 bases from J; bases unmatched to any gene: 5. Germline assignment: CDR1 MGHRA and CDR2 YSYEKL. CDR3 sequence (DNA): TGCGCCAGCAGCCAAGGGACTAGCGGGAGGTTGTGTGAGCAGTTCTTC. Translation gives CASSQGTSGRLCEQFF.

CDR3 amino acids: CASSTGTGAPGANVLTF. In nucleotides, the CDR3 is TGTGCCAGCAGCACCGGGACAGGGGCTCCTGGGGCCAACGTCCTGACTTTC. The chain carries TRBV11-3 and TRBJ2-6; 10 nucleotides align to TRBD1. Germline loops: CDR1 SGHNT, CDR2 YENEEA. CDR3 length: 17 amino acids. Unmatched junction bases numbered 6, after V lost 5 bases and J lost 2 bases.

This clone was seen a handful of times. The chain recombines TRBV11-2 with TRBJ1-1; D gene uncertain. The CDR3 covers 15 residues. CDR1 and CDR2 from the germline V gene are SGHAT and FQNNGV. V gave up 5 bases and J gave up 0 bases, with 13 bases separating them. CDR3 residues: CASSHGVRLNTEAFF. The CDR3 bases are TGTGCCAGCAGCCATGGAGTTCGGCTGAACACTGAAGCTTTCTTT.

V gene TRBV4-3 combines with J gene TRBJ2-2, with D uncertain. The V and J ends lost 3 bases and 6 bases respectively, with 14 bases between them. Germline lookup yields CDR1 LGHNA and CDR2 YSLEER. The CDR3 covers 15 residues. This chain's CDR3 is CASSQHDNSAGELFF. For the CDR3, the DNA is TGCGCCAGCAGCCAGCACGACAATTCGGCCGGGGAGCTGTTTTTT.

This rearrangement joins TRBV9 to TRBJ2-5; TRBD2 matches at 14 bases. The CDR3 consists of 18 residues. The V gene end was trimmed by 7 bases and the J gene end by 5 bases; junction bases not matched to a gene: 16. CDR1 SGDLS and CDR2 YYNGEE come from the germline V gene. The CDR3 nucleotides read TGTGCCAGCTCCGGTGGGGTTCGGACTAGCGGGAGGTTGGAGACCCAGTACTTC. Encoded protein: CASSGGVRTSGRLETQYF. The variable domain in full, completed from reference TRBV9 and TRBJ2-5, reads DSGVTQTPKHLITATGQRVTLRCSPRSGDLSVYWYQQSLDQGLQFLIQYYNGEERAKGNILERFSAQQFPDLHSELNLSSLELGDSALYFCASSGGVRTSGRLETQYFGPGTRLLVL.

This clone appeared a single time. The chain links TRBV10-3 to TRBJ1-6; 8 nucleotides agree with TRBD1. The CDR3 sequence is 15 residues long. Germline CDR1 reads ENHRY; CDR2 reads SYGVKD. V dropped 2 bases and J dropped 5; count of bases not matched to a gene: 2. CDR3 sequence reads: CAISEGQGDNSPLHF. CDR3 in DNA: TGTGCCATCAGTGAGGGACAGGGTGATAATTCACCCCTCCACTTT.

The V and J genes are TRBV9 and TRBJ1-2, with TRBD1 matching 7 bases. Unmatched junction bases numbered 8, after V lost 2 bases and J lost 4 bases. The CDR3 extends over 15 amino acids. CDR1 is SGDLS and CDR2 is YYNGEE in the germline V gene. CDR3 sequence: CASSVRQGYLYGYTF. DNA for the CDR3: TGTGCCAGCAGCGTGAGACAGGGATACCTCTATGGCTACACCTTC.

A remark on this clone: The junction does not match germline at one end; this may be a read error. This chain links TRBV7-9 with TRBJ2-1; D remains unclear. Germline CDR1 is SEHNR and CDR2 is FQNEAQ (reference sequence). The CDR3 has 12 amino acids. Written as DNA, the CDR3 is TGTTCCAGCAGCTCCAGGTACAATGAGCAGTTCTTC. Protein product: CSSSSRYNEQFF. Drawing the rest from reference TRBV7-9 and TRBJ2-1, the complete variable domain is DTGVSQNPRHKITKRGQNVTFRCDPISEHNRLYWYRQTLGQGPEFLTYFQNEAQLEKSRLLSDRFSAERPKGSFSTLEIQRTEQGDSAMYLCSSSSRYNEQFFGPGTRLTVL.

The chain couples TRBV11-2 to TRBJ2-7; D uncertain. The CDR3 extends over 12 amino acids. Germline V lookup: CDR1 SGHAT, CDR2 FQNNGV. V lost 6 bases and J 6 bases, leaving 12 bases between the germline ends. The CDR3 loop reads CASSSRAPEQYF. The CDR3 DNA reads as TGTGCCAGCAGTTCTAGAGCCCCCGAGCAGTACTTC.

The rearrangement uses TRBV28 and TRBJ1-1; D is perhaps TRBD1 (6 bases). Trimming removed 7 bases from V and 4 bases from J, with 16 bases in between. The CDR3 is 14 residues long. Germline loops: CDR1 MDHEN, CDR2 SYDVKM. The CDR3 spells CASMSGGGGTEAFF. As DNA, the CDR3 is TGTGCCAGCATGTCGGGCGGGGGCGGCACTGAAGCTTTCTTT.

The chain joins TRBV6-5 to TRBJ2-7; 12 bases align to TRBD2. CDR3 length equals 15 residues. Trimming took 6 bases from V and 0 from J; bases not matched to a gene: 3. Looked up from germline, CDR1 is MNHEY and CDR2 is SVGAGI. As DNA, the CDR3 is TGTGCCAGCAGAATGGGACTAGCGGGCTCCTACGAGCAGTACTTC. It translates to CASRMGLAGSYEQYF.

The rearrangement uses TRBV5-6 and TRBJ2-7; possibly TRBD2 for D (6 bases). The V gene lost 4 bases and the J gene lost 2 bases, with 10 bases spanning the gap. CDR1 and CDR2 from the germline V gene are SGHDT and YYEEEE. This CDR3 has 13 amino acids. Here the CDR3 reads CASSVGLTYEQYF. CDR3 coding DNA: TGTGCCAGCAGCGTGGGACTGACCTACGAGCAGTACTTC. Supplemented by reference TRBV5-6 and TRBJ2-7, the full variable domain reads DAGVTQSPTHLIKTRGQQVTLRCSPKSGHDTVSWYQQALGQGPQFIFQYYEEEERQRGNFPDRFSGHQFPNYSSELNVNALLLGDSALYLCASSVGLTYEQYFGPGTRLTVT.